This T cell receptor (beta chain) was documented in a study of identical twins. TCRdb analysed the 5' RACE reads with MiXCR anew, one entry per CDR3 protein. The data show about 190,000 distinct CDR3 sequences, approximately 15% seen once. Study conclusions and caveats: Cord blood beta clonotypes that were abundant carried fewer insertions, and memory repertoires showed no such trend.

For this clonotype: The antigen is not known.

Trimming stripped 4 bases from V and 4 bases from J, with 22 bases between. The CDR3 covers 17 residues. Germline V gene sequence: CDR1 SEHNR, CDR2 FQNEAQ (reference sequence). The same data also contributed to another study, on T cells expressing NK-cell markers. From that second work: Among several donors, these clonotypes also ranked first in the CD3+CD56-NKG2C+ fraction.

Material for sequencing was CD8+ T cells sorted from blood. The chain combines TRBV7-9 with TRBJ1-2; D perhaps matches TRBD1 (5 bases). This TCR was recovered from a woman aged 18 to 35 in good health. CDR3 nucleotide sequence: TGTGCCAGCAGCTCGGGCAGGGACTTACGACCACTCTATGGCTACACCTTC. It specifies CASSSGRDLRPLYGYTF.